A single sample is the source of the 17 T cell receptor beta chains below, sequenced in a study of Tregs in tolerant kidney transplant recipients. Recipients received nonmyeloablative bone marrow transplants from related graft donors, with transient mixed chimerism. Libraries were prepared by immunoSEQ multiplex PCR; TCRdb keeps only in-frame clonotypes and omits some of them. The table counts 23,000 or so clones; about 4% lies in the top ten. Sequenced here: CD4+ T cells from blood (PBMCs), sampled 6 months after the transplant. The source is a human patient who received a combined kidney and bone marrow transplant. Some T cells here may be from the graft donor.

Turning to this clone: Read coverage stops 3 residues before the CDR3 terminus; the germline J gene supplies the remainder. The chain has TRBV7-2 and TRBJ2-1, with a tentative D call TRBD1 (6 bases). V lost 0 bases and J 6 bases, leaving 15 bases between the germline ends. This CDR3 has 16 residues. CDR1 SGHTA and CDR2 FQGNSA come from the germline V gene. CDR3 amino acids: CASSLAIYSRGNEQFF. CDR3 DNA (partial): TGTGCCAGCAGCTTAGCCATATACTCCAGGGGCAATGAG.

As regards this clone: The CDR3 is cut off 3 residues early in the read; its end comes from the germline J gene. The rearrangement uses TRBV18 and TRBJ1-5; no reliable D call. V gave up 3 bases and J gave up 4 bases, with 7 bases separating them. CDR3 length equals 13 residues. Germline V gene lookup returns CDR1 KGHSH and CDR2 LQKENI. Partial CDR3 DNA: TGTGCCAGCTCACCTGGCAGAAATCAGCCC. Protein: CASSPGRNQP. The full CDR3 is CASSPGRNQPQHF. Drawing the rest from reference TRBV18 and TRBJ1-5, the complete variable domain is NAGVMQNPRHLVRRRGQEARLRCSPMKGHSHVYWYRQLPEEGLKFMVYLQKENIIDESGMPKERFSAEFPKEGPSILRIQQVVRGDSAAYFCASSPGRNQPQHFGDGTRLSIL.

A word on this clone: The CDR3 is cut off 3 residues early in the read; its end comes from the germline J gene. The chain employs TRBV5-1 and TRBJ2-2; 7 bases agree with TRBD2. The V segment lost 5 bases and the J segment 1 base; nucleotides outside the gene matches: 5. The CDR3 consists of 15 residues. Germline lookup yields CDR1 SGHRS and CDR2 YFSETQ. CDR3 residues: CASRIAGQNTGELFF. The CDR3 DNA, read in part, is TGCGCCAGCAGGATAGCGGGTCAGAACACCGGGGAG.

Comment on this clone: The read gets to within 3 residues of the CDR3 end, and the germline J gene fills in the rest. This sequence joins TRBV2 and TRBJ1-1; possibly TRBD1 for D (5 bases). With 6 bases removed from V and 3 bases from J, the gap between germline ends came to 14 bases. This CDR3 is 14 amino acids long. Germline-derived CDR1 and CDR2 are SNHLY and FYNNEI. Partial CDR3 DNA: TGTGCCAGCAGGGCCAGGGCGGCGGACACTGAA. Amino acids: CASRARAADTE. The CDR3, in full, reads CASRARAADTEAFF.

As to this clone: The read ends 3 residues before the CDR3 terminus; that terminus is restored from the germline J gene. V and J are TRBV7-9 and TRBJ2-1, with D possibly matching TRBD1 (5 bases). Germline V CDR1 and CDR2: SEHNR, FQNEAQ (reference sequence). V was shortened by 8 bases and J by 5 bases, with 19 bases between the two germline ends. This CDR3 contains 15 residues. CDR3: CASARKVLGHNEQFF. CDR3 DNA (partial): TGTGCCAGCGCTCGAAAGGTTCTGGGGCACAATGAG. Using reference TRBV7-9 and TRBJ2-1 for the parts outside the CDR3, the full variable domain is DTGVSQNPRHKITKRGQNVTFRCDPISEHNRLYWYRQTLGQGPEFLTYFQNEAQLEKSRLLSDRFSAERPKGSFSTLEIQRTEQGDSAMYLCASARKVLGHNEQFFGPGTRLTVL.

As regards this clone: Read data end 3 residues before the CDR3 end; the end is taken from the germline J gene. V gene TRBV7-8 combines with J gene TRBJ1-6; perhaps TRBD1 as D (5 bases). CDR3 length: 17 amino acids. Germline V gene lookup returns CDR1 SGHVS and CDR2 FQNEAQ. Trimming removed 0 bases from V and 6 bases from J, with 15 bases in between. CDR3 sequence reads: CASSLARAGFPNSPLHF. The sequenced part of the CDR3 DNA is TGTGCCAGCAGCTTAGCACGTGCAGGGTTTCCTAATTCACCC. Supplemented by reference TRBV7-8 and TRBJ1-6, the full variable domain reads GAGVSQSPRYKVAKRGQDVALRCDPISGHVSLFWYQQALGQGPEFLTYFQNEAQLDKSGLPSDRFFAERPEGSVSTLKIQRTQQEDSAVYLCASSLARAGFPNSPLHFGNGTRLTVT.

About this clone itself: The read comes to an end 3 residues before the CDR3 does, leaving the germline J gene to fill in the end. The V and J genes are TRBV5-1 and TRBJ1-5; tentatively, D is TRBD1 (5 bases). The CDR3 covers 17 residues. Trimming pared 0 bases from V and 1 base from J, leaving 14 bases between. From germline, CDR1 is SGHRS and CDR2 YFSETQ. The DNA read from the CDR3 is TGCGCCAGCAGCTTGGTCCCATCGACAGTCAGCAATCAGCCC. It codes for CASSLVPSTVSNQP. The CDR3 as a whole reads CASSLVPSTVSNQPQHF.

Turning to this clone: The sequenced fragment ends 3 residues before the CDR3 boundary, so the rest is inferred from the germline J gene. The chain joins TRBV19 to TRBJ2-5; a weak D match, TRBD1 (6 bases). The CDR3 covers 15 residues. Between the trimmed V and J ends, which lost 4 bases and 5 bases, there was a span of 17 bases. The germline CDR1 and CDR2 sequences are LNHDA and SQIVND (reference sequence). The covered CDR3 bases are TGTGCCAGTAGTACTTACAGGGAGCCAACGGAGACC. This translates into CASSTYREPTET. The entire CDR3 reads CASSTYREPTETQYF.

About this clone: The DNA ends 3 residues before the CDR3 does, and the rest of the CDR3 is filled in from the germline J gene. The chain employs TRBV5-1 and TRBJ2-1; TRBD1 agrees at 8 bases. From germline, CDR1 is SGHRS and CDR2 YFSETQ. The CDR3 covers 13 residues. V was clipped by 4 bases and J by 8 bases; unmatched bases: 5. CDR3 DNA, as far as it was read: TGCGCCAGCAGCAAGGACAGGGTGGATGAG. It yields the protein CASSKDRVDE. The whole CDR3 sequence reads CASSKDRVDEQFF.

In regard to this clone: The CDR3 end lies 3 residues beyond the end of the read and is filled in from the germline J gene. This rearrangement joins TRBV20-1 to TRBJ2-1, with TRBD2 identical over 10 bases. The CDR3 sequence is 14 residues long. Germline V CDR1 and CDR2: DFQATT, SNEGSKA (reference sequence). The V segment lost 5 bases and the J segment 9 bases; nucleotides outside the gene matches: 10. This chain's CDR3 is CSAGASGSLFEQFF. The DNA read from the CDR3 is TGCAGTGCTGGAGCTAGCGGGAGTCTTTTTGAG.

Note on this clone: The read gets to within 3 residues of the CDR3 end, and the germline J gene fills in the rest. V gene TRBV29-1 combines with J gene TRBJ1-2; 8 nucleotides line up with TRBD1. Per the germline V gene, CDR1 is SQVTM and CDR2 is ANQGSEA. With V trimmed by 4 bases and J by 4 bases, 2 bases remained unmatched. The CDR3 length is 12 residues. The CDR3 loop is CSVVDRAYGYTF. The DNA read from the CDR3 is TGCAGCGTTGTGGACAGGGCCTATGGC.

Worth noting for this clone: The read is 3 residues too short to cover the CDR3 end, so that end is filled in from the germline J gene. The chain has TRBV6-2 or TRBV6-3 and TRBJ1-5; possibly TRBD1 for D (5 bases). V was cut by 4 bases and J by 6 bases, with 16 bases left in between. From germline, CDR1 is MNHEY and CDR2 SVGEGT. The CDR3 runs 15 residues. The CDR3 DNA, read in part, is TGTGCCAGCAGTTTCGGGGGGGGTGAGATTCAGCCC. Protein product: CASSFGGGEIQP. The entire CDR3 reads CASSFGGGEIQPQHF.

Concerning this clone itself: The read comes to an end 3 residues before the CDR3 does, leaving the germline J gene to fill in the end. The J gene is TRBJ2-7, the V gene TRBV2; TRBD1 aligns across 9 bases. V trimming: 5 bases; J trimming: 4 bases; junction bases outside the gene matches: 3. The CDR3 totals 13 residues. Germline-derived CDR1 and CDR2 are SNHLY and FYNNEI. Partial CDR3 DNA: TGTGCCAGCAGTTTGGACAGGGGTTACGAG. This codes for CASSLDRGYE. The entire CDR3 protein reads CASSLDRGYEQYF.

The CDR3 bases that were read are TGTGCCAGTATTGCCCGCCCGGCGGACAGACGCAATCAGCCC. Its protein product is CASIARPADRRNQP. The entire CDR3 protein reads CASIARPADRRNQPQHF. This chain links TRBV19 with TRBJ1-5; TRBD1 might be the D (6 bases). The observed sequence ends 3 residues before the CDR3 terminus, with the missing tail filled in from the germline J gene. The CDR3 is 17 residues long. With 7 bases removed from V and 2 bases from J, the gap between germline ends came to 21 bases. CDR1 LNHDA and CDR2 SQIVND come from the germline V gene (reference sequence). Together with reference TRBV19 and TRBJ1-5, the CDR3 gives the full variable domain: DGGITQSPKYLFRKEGQNVTLSCEQNLNHDAMYWYRQDPGQGLRLIYYSQIVNDFQKGDIAEGYSVSREKKESFPLTVTSAQKNPTAFYLCASIARPADRRNQPQHFGDGTRLSIL.

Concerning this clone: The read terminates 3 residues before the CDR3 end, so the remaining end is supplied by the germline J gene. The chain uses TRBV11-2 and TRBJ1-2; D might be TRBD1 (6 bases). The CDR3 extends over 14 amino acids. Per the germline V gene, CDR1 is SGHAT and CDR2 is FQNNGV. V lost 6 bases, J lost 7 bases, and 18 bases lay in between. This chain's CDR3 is CASRAQGGGGGYTF. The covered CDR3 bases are TGTGCCAGCAGAGCTCAAGGGGGGGGCGGTGGC.

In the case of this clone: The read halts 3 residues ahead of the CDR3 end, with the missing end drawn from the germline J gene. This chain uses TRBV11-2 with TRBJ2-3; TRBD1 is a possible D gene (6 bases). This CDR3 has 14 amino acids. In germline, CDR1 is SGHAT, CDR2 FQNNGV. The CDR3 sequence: CASSLEGRGETQYF. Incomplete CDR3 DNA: TGTGCCAGCAGCTTAGAGGGCAGGGGAGAAACG.

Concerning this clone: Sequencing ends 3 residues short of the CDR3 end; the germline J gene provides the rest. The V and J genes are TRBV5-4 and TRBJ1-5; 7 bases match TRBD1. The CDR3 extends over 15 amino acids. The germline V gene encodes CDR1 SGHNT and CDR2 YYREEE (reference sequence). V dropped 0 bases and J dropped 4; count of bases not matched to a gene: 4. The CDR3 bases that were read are TGTGCCAGCAGCTTGGGAGGGGGCTTAAATCAGCCC. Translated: CASSLGGGLNQP. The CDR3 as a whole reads CASSLGGGLNQPQHF. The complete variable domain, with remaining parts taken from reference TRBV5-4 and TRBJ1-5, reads ETGVTQSPTHLIKTRGQQVTLRCSSQSGHNTVSWYQQALGQGPQFIFQYYREEENGRGNFPPRFSGLQFPNYSSELNVNALELDDSALYLCASSLGGGLNQPQHFGDGTRLSIL.